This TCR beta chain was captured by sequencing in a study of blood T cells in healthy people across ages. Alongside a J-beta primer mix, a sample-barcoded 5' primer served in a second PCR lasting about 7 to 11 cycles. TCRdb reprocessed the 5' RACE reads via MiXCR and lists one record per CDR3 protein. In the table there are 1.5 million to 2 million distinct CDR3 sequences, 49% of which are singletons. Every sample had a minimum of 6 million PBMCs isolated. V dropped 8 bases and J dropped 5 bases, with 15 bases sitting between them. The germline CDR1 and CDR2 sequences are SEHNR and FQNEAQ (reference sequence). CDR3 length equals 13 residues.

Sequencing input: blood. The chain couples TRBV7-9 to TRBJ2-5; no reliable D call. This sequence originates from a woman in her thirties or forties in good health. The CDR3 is CASRRPSGETQYF. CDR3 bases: TGTGCCAGCCGGCGACCCTCCGGGGAGACCCAGTACTTC.